This entry features one T cell receptor (beta chain) sequence. Antigen: not known. This sample was taken from a study of shared clonotypes between healthy human individuals. Clones were read by immunoSEQ multiplex PCR, and TCRdb kept only the in-frame ones, dropping some. The sample has more than 500,000 clones; about 96% are singletons. The V gene lost 4 bases and the J gene lost 1 base, with 8 bases spanning the gap. Germline CDR1 and CDR2: GTSNPN and SVGIG (reference sequence). The CDR3 has 12 amino acids. Points from the study as a whole: Sequencing depth was predicted to influence how clonotypes are shared among donors.

Sequences were obtained from naive CD4+ T cells sorted from blood. Subset described: CD45RA+ positively selected. The receptor's source is a young woman in good health. The J gene is TRBJ2-7, the V gene TRBV30; tentatively, D is TRBD1 (5 bases). CDR3 loop: CAWTAGSYEQYF. The CDR3 DNA reads TGTGCCTGGACCGCAGGGTCCTACGAGCAGTACTTC. The full variable domain, in which reference TRBV30 and TRBJ2-7 provide the parts outside the CDR3, is SQTIHQWPATLVQPVGSPLSLECTVEGTSNPNLYWYRQAAGRGLQLLFYSVGIGQISSEVPQNLSASRPQDRQFILSSKKLLLSDSGFYLCAWTAGSYEQYFGPGTRLTVT.